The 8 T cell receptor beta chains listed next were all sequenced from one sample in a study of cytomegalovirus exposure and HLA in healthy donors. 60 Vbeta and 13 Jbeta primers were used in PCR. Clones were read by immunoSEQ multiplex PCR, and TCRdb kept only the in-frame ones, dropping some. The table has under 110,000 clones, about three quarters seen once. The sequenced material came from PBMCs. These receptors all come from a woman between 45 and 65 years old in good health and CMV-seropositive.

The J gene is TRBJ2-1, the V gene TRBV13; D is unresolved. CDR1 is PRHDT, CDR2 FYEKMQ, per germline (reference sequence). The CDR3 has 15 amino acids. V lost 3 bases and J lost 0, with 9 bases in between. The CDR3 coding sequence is TGTGCCAGCAGCTTCCGTCTCAGCTCCTACAATGAGCAGTTCTTC. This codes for CASSFRLSSYNEQFF.

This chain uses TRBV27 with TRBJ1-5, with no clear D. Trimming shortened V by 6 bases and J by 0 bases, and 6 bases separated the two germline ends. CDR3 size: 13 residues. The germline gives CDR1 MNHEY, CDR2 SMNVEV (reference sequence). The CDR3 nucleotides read TGTGCCAGCAGGCGGAATAGCAATCAGCCCCAGCATTTT. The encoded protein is CASRRNSNQPQHF.

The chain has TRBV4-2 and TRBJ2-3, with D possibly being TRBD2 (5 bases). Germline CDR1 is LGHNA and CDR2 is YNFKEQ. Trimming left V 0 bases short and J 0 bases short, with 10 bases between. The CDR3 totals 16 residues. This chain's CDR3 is CASSQESSGSTDTQYF. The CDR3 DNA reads TGTGCCAGCAGCCAAGAATCGAGCGGAAGCACAGATACGCAGTATTTT.

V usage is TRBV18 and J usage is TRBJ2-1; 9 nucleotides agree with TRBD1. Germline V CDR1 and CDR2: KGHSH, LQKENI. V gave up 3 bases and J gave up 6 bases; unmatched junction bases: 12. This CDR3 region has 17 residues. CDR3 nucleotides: TGTGCCAGCTCACCTAAACCCGGGACAGGGATTCGCAATGAGCAGTTCTTC. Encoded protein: CASSPKPGTGIRNEQFF.

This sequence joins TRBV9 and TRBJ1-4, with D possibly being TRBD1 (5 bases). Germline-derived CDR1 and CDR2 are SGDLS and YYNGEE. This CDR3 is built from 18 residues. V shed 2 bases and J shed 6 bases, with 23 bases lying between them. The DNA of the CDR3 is TGTGCCAGCAGCGTGGGGCTATTTGGGGGGGGGATTGATGAAAAACTGTTTTTT. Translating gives CASSVGLFGGGIDEKLFF.

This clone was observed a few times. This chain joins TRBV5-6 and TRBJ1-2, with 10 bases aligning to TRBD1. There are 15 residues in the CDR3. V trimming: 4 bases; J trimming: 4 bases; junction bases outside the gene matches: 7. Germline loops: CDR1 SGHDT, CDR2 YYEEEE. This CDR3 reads CASSRDRGLPYGYTF. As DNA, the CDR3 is TGTGCCAGCAGCCGGGACAGGGGACTTCCCTATGGCTACACCTTC.

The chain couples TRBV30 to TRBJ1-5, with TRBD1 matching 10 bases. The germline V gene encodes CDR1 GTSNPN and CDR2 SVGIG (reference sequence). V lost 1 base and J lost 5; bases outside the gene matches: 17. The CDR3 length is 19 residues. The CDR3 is CAWSAGQDRGNLFDQPQHF. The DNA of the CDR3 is TGTGCCTGGAGTGCGGGACAGGACAGGGGGAATCTGTTCGATCAGCCCCAGCATTTT.

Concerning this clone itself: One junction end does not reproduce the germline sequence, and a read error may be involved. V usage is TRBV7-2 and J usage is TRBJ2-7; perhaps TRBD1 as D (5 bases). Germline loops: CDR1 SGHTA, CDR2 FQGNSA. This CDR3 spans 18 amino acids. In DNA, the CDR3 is TGTGCCAGCAGCCGATCCCTCCCCCTTTTAGGGGCCTACTACGGGCAGTACTTC. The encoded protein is CASSRSLPLLGAYYGQYF.